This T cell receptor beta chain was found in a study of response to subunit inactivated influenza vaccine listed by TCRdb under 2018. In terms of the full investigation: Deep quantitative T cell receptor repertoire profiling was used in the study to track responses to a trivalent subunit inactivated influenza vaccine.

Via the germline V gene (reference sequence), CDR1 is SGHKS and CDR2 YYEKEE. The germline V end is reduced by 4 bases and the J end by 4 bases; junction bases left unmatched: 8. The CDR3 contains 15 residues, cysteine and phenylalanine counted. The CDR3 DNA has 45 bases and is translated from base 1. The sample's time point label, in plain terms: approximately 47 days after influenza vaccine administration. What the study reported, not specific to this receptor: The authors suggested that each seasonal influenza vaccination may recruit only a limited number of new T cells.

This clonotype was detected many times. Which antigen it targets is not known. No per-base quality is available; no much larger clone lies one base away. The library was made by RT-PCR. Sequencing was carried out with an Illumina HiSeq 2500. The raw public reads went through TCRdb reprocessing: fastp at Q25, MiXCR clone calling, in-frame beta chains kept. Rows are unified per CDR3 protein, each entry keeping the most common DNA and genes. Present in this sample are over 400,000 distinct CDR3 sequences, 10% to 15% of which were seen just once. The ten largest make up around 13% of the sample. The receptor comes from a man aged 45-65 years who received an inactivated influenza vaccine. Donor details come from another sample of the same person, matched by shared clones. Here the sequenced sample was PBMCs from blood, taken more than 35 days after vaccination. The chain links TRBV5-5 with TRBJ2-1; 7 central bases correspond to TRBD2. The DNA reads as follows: TGTGCCAGCAGCAGGGAGGGTACGCTTTACAATGAGCAGTTCTTC. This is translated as CASSREGTLYNEQFF.